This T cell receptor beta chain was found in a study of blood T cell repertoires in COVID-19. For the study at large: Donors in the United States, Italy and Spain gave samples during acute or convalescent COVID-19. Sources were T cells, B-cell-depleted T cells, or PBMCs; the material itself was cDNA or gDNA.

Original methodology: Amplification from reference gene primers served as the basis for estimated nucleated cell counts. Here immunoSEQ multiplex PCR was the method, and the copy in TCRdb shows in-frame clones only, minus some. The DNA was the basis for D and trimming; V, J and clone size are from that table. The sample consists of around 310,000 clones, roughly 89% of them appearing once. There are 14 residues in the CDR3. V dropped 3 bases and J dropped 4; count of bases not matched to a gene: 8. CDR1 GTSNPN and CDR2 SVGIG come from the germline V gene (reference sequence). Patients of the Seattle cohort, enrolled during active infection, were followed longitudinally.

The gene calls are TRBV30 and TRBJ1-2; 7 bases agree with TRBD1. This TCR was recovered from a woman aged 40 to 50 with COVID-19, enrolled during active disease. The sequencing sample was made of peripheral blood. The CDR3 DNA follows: TGTGCCTGGAGCCCCCCGTGGACAGGCTATGGCTACACCTTC. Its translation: CAWSPPWTGYGYTF.